A selection of T cell receptor beta chains follows, all from one sample in a study of blood T cells in healthy people across ages. From the 5' RACE reads, TCRdb called clonotypes with MiXCR, one entry per CDR3 protein. This table has about 1.8 million distinct CDR3 sequences, about 49% appearing once. The sample taken for sequencing was blood. Every receptor here comes from a woman aged 40 to 55 in good health. CDR3s include the opening cysteine and the closing phenylalanine or tryptophan. D genes are given only for firm matches. Clone size, where shown, is once, few, many, or a class for clones that have expanded.

V gene	clone size	D gene	CDR3 protein
TRBV15	NA	TRBD1	CATSRDRGTGGSETQYF
TRBV20-1	NA	TRBD2	CSARAGTSGGFSGANVLTF
TRBV27	NA	TRBD1	CASTPLGQGNYGYTF
TRBV9	NA	NA	CASSGIHSPYNEQFF
TRBV29-1	few	TRBD1	CSGQQGREQFF
TRBV7-2	NA	TRBD1	CASDLQRGGQGTGEQFF
TRBV14	once	NA	CASSQDLGLSEAFF
TRBV9	few	TRBD2	CASSVDSGLGIDTQYF
TRBV5-1	few	NA	CASSLSYTQYF
TRBV29-1	many	NA	CSVDPGTYNEQFF
TRBV7-9	NA	NA	CASSPGAQVIGTQYF
TRBV6-5	NA	TRBD1	CASSRVQGPTEAFF
TRBV6-5	NA	TRBD1	CASSLQQTGDGYTF
TRBV7-9	NA	NA	CASSLVGNYDGYTF
TRBV29-1	NA	TRBD1	CSAQPTGDTQYF
TRBV7-2	NA	NA	CASSLEGRANNEKLFF
TRBV28	NA	NA	CASSLPLGGGNYGYTF
TRBV24-1	few	TRBD2	CATSDLFGLADNTDTQYF
TRBV7-2	NA	TRBD2	CASSPWGGNQETQYF
TRBV10-3	few	NA	CAISESREGRLRGYTF
TRBV7-2	NA	TRBD2	CASSARGGFLGTQYF
TRBV5-1	NA	NA	CASLQSGANVLTF
TRBV20-1	NA	TRBD1	CSARGAPRDRYFAKNIQYF
TRBV20-1	NA	TRBD2	CSARDFGGDNSYEQYF
TRBV20-1	many	NA	CSARVGIPSDIQYF
TRBV2	NA	TRBD2	CASTGTSGTFRTDTQYF
TRBV14	NA	NA	CASSRGRLTSTDTQYF
TRBV29-1	once	NA	CSVAPGAMNTEAFF
TRBV7-2	NA	TRBD2	CASSLPGLAVYNEQYF
TRBV20-1	NA	TRBD2	CSPRLAGGPYNEQFF
TRBV15	NA	TRBD1	CATRFGTGPYTDTQYF
TRBV4-3	few	NA	CASSQDGPAGDRNEKLFF
TRBV5-1	few	NA	CASSLTASDGYTF